Presented here are 9 T cell receptor beta chains from one specimen sequenced in a study of blood T cell repertoires in COVID-19. Some clones are missing from TCRdb's copy, which holds only in-frame ones; the method was immunoSEQ multiplex PCR. The top ten clones hold around 8% of a sample with some 190,000 clones, about 85% of them seen once. The sequenced sample consisted of peripheral blood. These receptors were collected from an older woman with acute or convalescent COVID-19.

This chain links TRBV19 with TRBJ1-1; 8 positions match TRBD1. From germline, CDR1 is LNHDA and CDR2 SQIVND (reference sequence). V was clipped by 3 bases and J by 4 bases; unmatched bases: 7. The CDR3 spans 15 residues. The CDR3 loop reads CASSMLGRGPTEAFF. In DNA, the CDR3 is TGTGCCAGTAGTATGTTGGGCAGGGGGCCCACTGAAGCTTTCTTT.

The V gene is TRBV7-9, the J gene TRBJ2-5; 7 nucleotides line up with TRBD2. V shed 5 bases and J 1 base; nucleotides not matched to a gene: 4. Germline V gene sequence: CDR1 SEHNR, CDR2 FQNEAQ (reference sequence). The CDR3 is 14 residues long. The CDR3 reads CASSVGGIQETQYF. DNA of the CDR3: TGTGCCAGCAGCGTCGGGGGGATCCAAGAGACCCAGTACTTC.

The genes are TRBV5-4 and TRBJ1-2; 7 nucleotides line up with TRBD1. V shed 0 bases, J shed 2 bases, and the junction held 7 bases outside the gene matches. This CDR3 region has 16 residues. Germline V gives CDR1 SGHNT, CDR2 YYREEE (reference sequence). The CDR3 nucleotides are TGTGCCAGCAGCTTGGGGGCTGCCAGGGGGAACTATGGCTACACCTTC. This gives the protein CASSLGAARGNYGYTF.

The gene calls are TRBV5-1 and TRBJ2-1, with TRBD1 identical over 9 bases. With V trimmed by 4 bases and J by 4 bases, 9 bases remained unmatched. Germline V gene sequence: CDR1 SGHRS, CDR2 YFSETQ. The CDR3 is 16 residues long. CDR3 nucleotides: TGCGCCAGCAGCCCTGGGGGGACAGGGTCTTACAATGAGCAGTTCTTC. Protein product: CASSPGGTGSYNEQFF.

V usage is TRBV10-1 and J usage is TRBJ1-1; D remains unclear. V was pared by 4 bases and J by 5 bases, with 20 bases between. CDR1 and CDR2 (germline): WNHNN, SYGVQD (reference sequence). The CDR3 has 16 amino acids. CDR3 in amino acids: CASSALMAGPRTEAFF. In DNA, the CDR3 is TGCGCCAGCAGTGCCCTAATGGCAGGCCCCAGGACTGAAGCTTTCTTT.

This clone was detected only once. The V gene is TRBV11-2, the J gene TRBJ2-1, with TRBD1 identical over 7 bases. Looked up from germline, CDR1 is SGHAT and CDR2 is FQNNGV. V lost 0 bases and J lost 8; bases outside the gene matches: 16. This CDR3 comprises 18 residues. As DNA, the CDR3 is TGTGCCAGCAGCTTAGAGGTAGTGTCTAGGGGGCCGGTCTATGAGCAGTTCTTC. This codes for CASSLEVVSRGPVYEQFF.

This chain uses TRBV28 with TRBJ1-2; 7 bases are shared with TRBD1. J gave up 5 bases and V 7 bases, and 10 bases lay outside the gene matches. CDR3 length: 14 residues. CDR1 MDHEN and CDR2 SYDVKM come from the germline V gene. CDR3 sequence reads: CASTLRGTAYGYTF. The CDR3 bases are TGTGCCAGCACCCTTAGAGGGACAGCTTATGGCTACACCTTC.

The V call is TRBV6-6, the J call TRBJ1-2; 8 nucleotides align to TRBD1. With 6 bases clipped from V and 1 base from J, the junction kept 4 bases outside the gene matches. Germline loops: CDR1 MNHNY, CDR2 SVGAGI (reference sequence). CDR3 length: 14 residues. The CDR3 protein is CASSARGLNYGYTF. The CDR3 DNA follows: TGTGCCAGCAGCGCCAGGGGGCTTAACTATGGCTACACCTTC.

The chain is built from TRBV5-1 and TRBJ2-3; 11 bases fit TRBD2. Trimming removed 3 bases from V and 0 bases from J; junction bases left unmatched: 12. CDR1 SGHRS and CDR2 YFSETQ come from the germline V gene. The CDR3 contains 19 residues. The CDR3 nucleotides read TGCGCCAGCAGCTCAGGACTAGCGGGTGGGGCCTCTAGCACAGATACGCAGTATTTT. Translating gives CASSSGLAGGASSTDTQYF.